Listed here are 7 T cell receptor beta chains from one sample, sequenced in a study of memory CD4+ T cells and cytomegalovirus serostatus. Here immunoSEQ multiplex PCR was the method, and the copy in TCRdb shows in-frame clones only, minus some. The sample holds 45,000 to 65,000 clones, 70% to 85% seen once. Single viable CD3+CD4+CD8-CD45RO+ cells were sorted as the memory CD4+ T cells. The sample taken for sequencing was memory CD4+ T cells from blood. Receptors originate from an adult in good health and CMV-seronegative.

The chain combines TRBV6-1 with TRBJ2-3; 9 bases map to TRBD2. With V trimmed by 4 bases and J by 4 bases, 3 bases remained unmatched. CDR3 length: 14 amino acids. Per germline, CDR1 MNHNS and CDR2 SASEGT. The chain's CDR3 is CASSAAGGPDTQYF. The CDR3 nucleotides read TGTGCCAGCAGTGCAGCGGGGGGACCAGATACGCAGTATTTT.

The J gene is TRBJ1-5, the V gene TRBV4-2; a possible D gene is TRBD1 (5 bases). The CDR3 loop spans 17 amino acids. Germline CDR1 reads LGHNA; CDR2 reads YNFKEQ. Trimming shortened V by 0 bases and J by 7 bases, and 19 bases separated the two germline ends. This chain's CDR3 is CASSQESGTAGGQPQHF. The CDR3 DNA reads TGTGCCAGCAGCCAAGAATCCGGGACCGCGGGTGGACAGCCCCAGCATTTT.

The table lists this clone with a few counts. The CDR3 DNA is TGTGCCAGCAGCTCGGACCGAGGAAACACCATATATTTT. It is translated as CASSSDRGNTIYF. The chain combines TRBV5-4 with TRBJ1-3; no reliable D call. This CDR3 has 13 residues. CDR1 is SGHNT and CDR2 is YYREEE in the germline V gene (reference sequence). The V and J ends lost 3 bases and 4 bases respectively, with 8 bases between them. Full variable domain (missing parts from reference TRBV5-4 and TRBJ1-3): ETGVTQSPTHLIKTRGQQVTLRCSSQSGHNTVSWYQQALGQGPQFIFQYYREEENGRGNFPPRFSGLQFPNYSSELNVNALELDDSALYLCASSSDRGNTIYFGEGSWLTVV.

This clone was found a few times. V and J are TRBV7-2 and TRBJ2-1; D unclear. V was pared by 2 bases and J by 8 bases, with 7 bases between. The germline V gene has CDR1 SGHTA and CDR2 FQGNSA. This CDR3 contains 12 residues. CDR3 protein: CASSLRYHEQFF. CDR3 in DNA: TGTGCCAGCAGCTTACGGTACCATGAGCAGTTCTTC.

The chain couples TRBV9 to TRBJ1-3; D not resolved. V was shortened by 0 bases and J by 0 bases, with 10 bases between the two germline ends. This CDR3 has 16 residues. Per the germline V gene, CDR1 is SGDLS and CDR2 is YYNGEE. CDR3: CASSVGEDYSGNTIYF. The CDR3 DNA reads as TGTGCCAGCAGCGTAGGTGAGGATTACTCTGGAAACACCATATATTTT.

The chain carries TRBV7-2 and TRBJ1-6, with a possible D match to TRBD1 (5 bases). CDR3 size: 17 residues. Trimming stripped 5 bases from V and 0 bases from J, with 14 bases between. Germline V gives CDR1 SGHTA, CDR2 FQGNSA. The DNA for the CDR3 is TGTGCCAGCAGCCCTTGGGGGTGGAGCTCCTATAATTCACCCCTCCACTTT. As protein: CASSPWGWSSYNSPLHF.

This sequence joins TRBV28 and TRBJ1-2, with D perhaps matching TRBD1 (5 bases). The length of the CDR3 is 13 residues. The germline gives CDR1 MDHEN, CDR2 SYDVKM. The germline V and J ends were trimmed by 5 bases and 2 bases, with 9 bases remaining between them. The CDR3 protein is CASSRDQNYGYTF. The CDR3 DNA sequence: TGTGCCAGCAGTCGGGACCAAAACTATGGCTACACCTTC.